This T cell receptor beta chain comes out of a study of cytomegalovirus exposure and HLA in healthy donors. As for this clone: The antigen remains unidentified.

Findings and limits, study-wide: Cytomegalovirus-associated status was assigned to 164 TCR beta chains. In vitro checks showed that a few CMV-associated chains really do target CMV antigens. The tendency of first-cohort TCR clusters to co-occur in the 110 or so validation repertoires emerged from a later analysis. Reported performance of the classifier showed diagnosis of cytomegalovirus status with high specificity and sensitivity.

The germline V and J ends were trimmed by 3 bases and 0 bases, with 17 bases remaining between them. CDR1 and CDR2 from the germline V gene are SGDLS and YYNGEE. The CDR3 contains 17 residues. The protocol was immunoSEQ multiplex PCR, while the TCRdb copy is restricted to in-frame clones and leaves out a portion. This table has about 69,000 clones, about 94% appearing once. The sequenced sample consisted of PBMCs. The genes are TRBV9 and TRBJ2-3; perhaps TRBD2 as D (6 bases). The TCR was taken from a woman aged 18-30 years in good health and CMV-seronegative. CDR3 sequence reads: CASSASLAPTSTDTQYF. The CDR3 bases are TGTGCCAGCAGCGCCTCACTAGCTCCGACTAGCACAGATACGCAGTATTTT.